This TCR beta chain was found in a study of blood T cell repertoires in COVID-19. Authors' methods: Amplification from reference gene primers served as the basis for estimated nucleated cell counts. The protocol was immunoSEQ multiplex PCR, while the TCRdb copy is restricted to in-frame clones and leaves out a portion. The V and J calls and clone size are taken from that table; D and trimming were inferred from the DNA. The table has approximately 210,000 clones, around 88% seen once. The CDR3 totals 15 residues. The V end lost 5 bases, the J end lost 0 bases, and 12 bases lay between the germline ends. Looked up from germline, CDR1 is PRHDT and CDR2 is FYEKMQ (reference sequence).

This sequence was found in a woman aged 50 to 60 with acute COVID-19. The J gene is TRBJ2-3, the V gene TRBV13; D might be TRBD1 (6 bases). The sequenced sample was PBMCs or T cells enriched from blood (not recorded which). The CDR3 bases are TGTGCCAGCAGCCCAAGACAGGAGAGCACAGATACGCAGTATTTT. Its translation is CASSPRQESTDTQYF.